This T cell receptor (beta chain) is drawn from a study of human T cells and chemical hapten exposure. Study overall: Investigators sensitized 2 cm by 2 cm of upper inner arm skin with 2% DPC. Small pooled library volume differences mainly caused per-sample TCR yield variation. Findings and caveats of the study: Among TCRs, those above 1 in 1000 frequency were unaffected by DPC sensitization.

As for time point: patch test 1, 2 weeks after DPC sensitization. The treatment is: therapeutic diphenylcyclopropenone sensitization with weekly scalp DPC. Donation of samples came from alopecia patients who were 18 to 70 years old and suitable for DPC. The sample holds a few counts of this clonotype. What it binds is not known. TCRdb recomputed calls from the RACE reads with MiXCR, one row per CDR3 protein. The profile covers 71,000 or so distinct CDR3 sequences, with about 9.1% appearing a single time and 2.5% to 3.5% taken by the ten largest. The sequencing here drew on whole blood, taken in connection with sensitization to the hapten diphenylcyclopropenone (DPC). The receptor's source is a woman in her thirties or forties with alopecia areata. Some clones in this sample may be carry-over from other donors' samples.

The CDR3 sequence is CASSPQGSTNEKLFF. CDR3 DNA: TGTGCCAGCAGCCCACAGGGGTCTACTAATGAAAAACTGTTTTTT. The chain employs TRBV28 and TRBJ1-4; 7 nucleotides match TRBD1. With 6 bases clipped from V and 2 bases from J, the junction kept 6 bases outside the gene matches. The CDR3 loop spans 15 amino acids. The germline gives CDR1 MDHEN, CDR2 SYDVKM.